The 24 T cell receptor beta chains presented below share a single source sample, sequenced in a study of tissue T cells after allogeneic stem cell transplantation (dated by TCRdb to 2022 to 2024). Receptor libraries were prepared by the immunoSEQ multiplex PCR assay. Drawn from immuneACCESS, this table holds only the in-frame rearrangements with V and J called that TCRdb kept. Clones are partly lost; checked studies trace under half to an unresolved V gene and leave the rest unexplained. The table for this sample lists about 40,000 clones; roughly 92% of them were counted only once. The ten largest make up about 3.8% of the sample. The label giving this sample's time point can be read as: recipient (host-origin) PBMCs collected before allo-HCT. Sample: blood, taken before transplantation. Receptors originate from a woman between 35 and 75 years old who later had graft-versus-host disease after an allogeneic stem cell transplant.

V usage is TRBV27 and J usage is TRBJ2-7; 8 bases line up with TRBD2. Germline loops: CDR1 MNHEY, CDR2 SMNVEV (reference sequence). The length of the CDR3 is 15 residues. V lost 6 bases to trimming and J lost 4 bases; unmatched junction nucleotides: 11. The CDR3 nucleotides are TGTGCCAGCAGCTCCCGCGGTCTAGCGGGTTACGAGCAGTACTTC. It is translated as CASSSRGLAGYEQYF.

The V and J genes are TRBV27 and TRBJ2-1; D might be TRBD2 (6 bases). Deletions cut 0 bases from V and 11 bases from J, with 17 bases between. The CDR3 covers 15 residues. Germline V lookup: CDR1 MNHEY, CDR2 SMNVEV (reference sequence). CDR3 sequence (DNA): TGTGCCAGCAGTTTATCGGGCCTTCCGGGGGATAAGCAGTTCTTC. It is translated as CASSLSGLPGDKQFF.

The chain carries TRBV13 and TRBJ2-3; TRBD2 might be the D (5 bases). The CDR3 is 14 amino acids. V lost 5 bases and J lost 0, with 9 bases in between. CDR1 and CDR2 (germline): PRHDT, FYEKMQ (reference sequence). The CDR3: CASSRGLSTDTQYF. The DNA of the CDR3 is TGTGCCAGCAGCCGGGGTCTTAGCACAGATACGCAGTATTTT.

J is TRBJ1-5 and V is TRBV1; the table names TRBD1, a call not compared with the DNA. TRBV1 has pseudogene status. The CDR3 covers 16 residues. CDR3 coding DNA: TGCACCAGCATCTGTATTTGTAGGGGTTCCAATCAGCCCCAGCATTTT. It encodes CTSICICRGSNQPQHF.

The chain recombines TRBV6-5 with TRBJ1-3; TRBD1 might be the D (5 bases). The CDR3 totals 15 residues. In germline, CDR1 is MNHEY, CDR2 SVGAGI. Trimming took 4 bases from V and 4 from J, leaving 14 bases between them. CDR3 protein: CASSSGRKVGNTIYF. The CDR3 DNA follows: TGTGCCAGCAGTTCGGGACGGAAGGTGGGAAACACCATATATTTT.

The rearrangement uses TRBV12-3 or TRBV12-4 and TRBJ1-2; unclear D gene. Trimming removed 6 bases from V and 0 bases from J, with 8 bases in between. CDR3 length: 13 residues. CDR3 bases: TGTGCCAGCAGAGACCAGACTAACTATGGCTACACCTTC. Amino acid sequence: CASRDQTNYGYTF.

The chain carries TRBV30 and TRBJ1-6; 9 nucleotides agree with TRBD1. Trimming cost V 3 bases and J 7 bases; bases outside gene matches: 7. Germline V gene lookup returns CDR1 GTSNPN and CDR2 SVGIG (reference sequence). The CDR3 extends over 15 amino acids. CDR3 nucleotides: TGTGCCTGGAGAACAGGGGGCGCTGGGAATTCACCCCTCCACTTT. It yields the protein CAWRTGGAGNSPLHF.

This chain uses TRBV7-2 with TRBJ2-7; 8 bases line up with TRBD2. Trimming at V came to 4 bases and at J to 3 bases, leaving 5 bases not matched to a gene. This CDR3 has 14 amino acids. Germline lookup yields CDR1 SGHTA and CDR2 FQGNSA. The CDR3 sequence: CASSSGGGDYEQYF. The CDR3 nucleotides are TGTGCCAGCAGCTCGGGGGGGGGAGACTACGAGCAGTACTTC.

V is TRBV19 and J is TRBJ1-4; TRBD1 matches at 9 bases. Germline V gives CDR1 LNHDA, CDR2 SQIVND (reference sequence). The trim removed 4 bases at V and 3 bases at J, leaving 6 bases unmatched. The CDR3 covers 16 residues. In DNA, the CDR3 is TGTGCCAGTAGTACCGGGACAGGGTTGGCTAATGAAAAACTGTTTTTT. Protein: CASSTGTGLANEKLFF.

The genes are TRBV19 and TRBJ2-2; possible D gene TRBD1, 6 bases. V shed 9 bases and J shed 2 bases, with 13 bases lying between them. From germline, CDR1 is LNHDA and CDR2 SQIVND (reference sequence). CDR3 length: 14 residues. The chain's CDR3 is CASLGQFNTGELFF. Here the CDR3 DNA reads TGTGCCAGCCTCGGACAGTTCAACACCGGGGAGCTGTTTTTT.

The chain couples TRBV10-3 to TRBJ1-1; TRBD1 agrees at 9 bases. J gave up 5 bases and V 6 bases, and 7 bases lay outside the gene matches. CDR3 length: 14 residues. Germline V lookup: CDR1 ENHRY, CDR2 SYGVKD. This CDR3 is CAIRGDRVATEAFF. CDR3 sequence (DNA): TGTGCCATCAGAGGGGACAGGGTGGCGACTGAAGCTTTCTTT.

V usage is TRBV12-3 or TRBV12-4 and J usage is TRBJ1-2; tentatively, D is TRBD1 (6 bases). The CDR3 sequence is 13 residues long. Trimming took off 3 bases at V and 6 bases at J, with 11 bases between the two ends. DNA of the CDR3: TGTGCCAGCAGTTTCTGGACAGCAAATGGCTACACCTTC. Translation gives CASSFWTANGYTF.

A remark on this clone: One junction end does not reproduce the germline sequence, and a read error may be involved. This chain joins TRBV7-3 and TRBJ2-1; TRBD2 agrees at 7 bases. Germline assignment: CDR1 SGHTA and CDR2 FQGTGA. This CDR3 is 15 amino acids long. Here the CDR3 DNA reads TGTGCCAGCAGCTCAGGACTAGTTTCCTTCAATGAGCAGTTCTTC. This translates into CASSSGLVSFNEQFF.

The chain couples TRBV7-2 to TRBJ2-1; D perhaps matches TRBD1 (6 bases). The CDR3 contains 17 residues. V gave up 2 bases and J gave up 4 bases, with 18 bases separating them. Germline CDR1 reads SGHTA; CDR2 reads FQGNSA. This CDR3 reads CASSLKISQGGYNEQFF. In DNA form, the CDR3 reads TGTGCCAGCAGCTTAAAAATCTCACAGGGTGGTTACAATGAGCAGTTCTTC.

This chain links TRBV30 with TRBJ1-6, with 7 positions matching TRBD1. The V gene end was trimmed by 0 bases and the J gene end by 9 bases; junction bases not matched to a gene: 5. The CDR3 spans 14 residues. The germline V gene has CDR1 GTSNPN and CDR2 SVGIG (reference sequence). This CDR3 is CAWSVLRGRSPLHF. Written as DNA, the CDR3 is TGTGCCTGGAGTGTACTAAGGGGGCGTTCACCCCTCCACTTT.

V is TRBV25-1 and J is TRBJ2-1, with 9 bases fitting TRBD2. Germline V gene sequence: CDR1 MGHDK, CDR2 SYGVNS. After removal of 0 bases from V and 5 bases from J, the junction contained 5 bases not matched to a gene. This CDR3 is 16 amino acids long. As DNA, the CDR3 is TGTGCCAGCAGTGAATATATTAGCGGGAGAAACAATGAGCAGTTCTTC. It yields the protein CASSEYISGRNNEQFF.

The chain employs TRBV6-5 and TRBJ1-5; 7 positions match TRBD1. The CDR3 is 15 residues long. Germline CDR1 is MNHEY and CDR2 is SVGAGI. J was trimmed by 5 bases and V by 5 bases; bases with no gene match: 9. The CDR3: CASSPTQGRHQPQHF. DNA of the CDR3: TGTGCCAGCAGTCCAACACAGGGGAGGCATCAGCCCCAGCATTTT.

CDR3 loop: CASSLSIRGSYEQYF. CDR3 in DNA: TGTGCCAGCAGTTTATCGATACGTGGATCCTACGAGCAGTACTTC. V usage is TRBV27 and J usage is TRBJ2-7; D remains ambiguous. The CDR3 covers 15 residues. From germline, CDR1 is MNHEY and CDR2 SMNVEV (reference sequence). V was clipped by 0 bases and J by 1 base, with 10 bases between them.

The gene calls are TRBV10-2 and TRBJ1-1, with D perhaps TRBD1 (5 bases). CDR1 is WSHSY and CDR2 is SAAADI in the germline V gene. V was shortened by 4 bases and J by 10 bases, with 19 bases between the two germline ends. CDR3 length equals 14 residues. The CDR3 sequence is CASSALNKGNTAFF. Written as DNA, the CDR3 is TGCGCCAGCAGTGCTCTAAACAAGGGGAATACAGCTTTCTTT.

This rearrangement joins TRBV5-1 to TRBJ1-1; maybe TRBD1 (6 bases). Germline CDR1 is SGHRS and CDR2 is YFSETQ. V was trimmed by 2 bases and J by 3 bases, leaving 17 bases between them. This CDR3 contains 16 residues. The CDR3 coding sequence is TGCGCCAGCAGCTTCGAACCTTACAGGGCTGACACTGAAGCTTTCTTT. This sequence encodes CASSFEPYRADTEAFF.

V and J are TRBV6-4 and TRBJ2-1; D remains unclear. Between the trimmed V and J ends, which lost 4 bases and 8 bases, there was a span of 12 bases. Per germline, CDR1 MRHNA and CDR2 SNTAGT. This CDR3 has 13 residues. The CDR3 coding sequence is TGTGCCAGCAGTGTTTCTGGCGGTTATGAGCAGTTCTTC. It codes for CASSVSGGYEQFF.

This clone was observed once. The chain links TRBV2 to TRBJ2-5, with D possibly being TRBD1 (6 bases). The V and J ends lost 6 bases and 1 base respectively, with 15 bases between them. This CDR3 spans 15 amino acids. CDR1 SNHLY and CDR2 FYNNEI come from the germline V gene. The chain's CDR3 is CASRADSGPQETQYF. The DNA for the CDR3 is TGTGCCAGCAGGGCGGACAGCGGCCCCCAAGAGACCCAGTACTTC.

The chain has TRBV7-2 and TRBJ1-1; D may be TRBD1 (5 bases). The length of the CDR3 is 13 residues. Per germline, CDR1 SGHTA and CDR2 FQGNSA. Trimming cost V 2 bases and J 8 bases, with 12 bases left between them. The CDR3 bases are TGTGCCAGCAGCTTATTTCAGGGCGGCGAAGCTTTCTTT. Protein sequence: CASSLFQGGEAFF.

V and J are TRBV27 and TRBJ1-5; D is undetermined. This CDR3 region has 12 residues. V was pared by 10 bases and J by 0 bases, with 7 bases between. Germline CDR1 MNHEY, CDR2 SMNVEV (reference sequence). CDR3: CAIGSSNQPQHF. CDR3 sequence (DNA): TGTGCCATCGGCAGTAGCAATCAGCCCCAGCATTTT.